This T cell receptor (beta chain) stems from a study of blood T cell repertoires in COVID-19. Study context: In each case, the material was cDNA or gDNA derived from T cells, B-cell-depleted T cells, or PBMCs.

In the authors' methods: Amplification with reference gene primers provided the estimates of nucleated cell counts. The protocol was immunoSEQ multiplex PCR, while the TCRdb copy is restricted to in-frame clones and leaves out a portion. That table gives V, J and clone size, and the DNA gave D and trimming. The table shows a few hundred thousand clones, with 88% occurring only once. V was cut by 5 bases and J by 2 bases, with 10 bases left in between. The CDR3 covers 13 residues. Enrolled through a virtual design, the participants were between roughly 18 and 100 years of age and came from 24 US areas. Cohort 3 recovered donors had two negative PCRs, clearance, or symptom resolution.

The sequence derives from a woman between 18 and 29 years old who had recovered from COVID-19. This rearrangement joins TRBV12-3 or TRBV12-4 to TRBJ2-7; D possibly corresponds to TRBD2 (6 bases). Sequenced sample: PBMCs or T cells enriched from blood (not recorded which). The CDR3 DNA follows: TGTGCCAGCAGTGCGGGACCGACCTACGAGCAGTACTTC. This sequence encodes CASSAGPTYEQYF.